This T cell receptor beta chain comes out of a study of T-cell reconstitution after alpha-beta-depleted transplantation in children. Unique molecular identifiers were incorporated when the TCRbeta library was constructed. TCRdb reanalysed the PCR reads using MiXCR and keeps one entry per CDR3 protein. The table lists more than 550,000 distinct CDR3 sequences, about 10% of them singletons. The V and J ends lost 3 bases and 3 bases respectively, with 9 bases between them. Germline-derived CDR1 and CDR2 are SQVTM and ANQGSEA. This CDR3 spans 12 amino acids. In its sample, this clonotype was seen many times.

This receptor was taken from a human donor who donated a stem cell graft to a child with acute myeloid leukemia. The chain is built from TRBV29-1 and TRBJ2-7, with D possibly called TRBD1 or TRBD2 (5 bases each). This material consisted of PBMCs from the stem cell graft donor, taken from the stem cell graft. CDR3 bases: TGCAGCGTTGAGGGACGGAACTACGAGCAGTACTTC. This sequence encodes CSVEGRNYEQYF.